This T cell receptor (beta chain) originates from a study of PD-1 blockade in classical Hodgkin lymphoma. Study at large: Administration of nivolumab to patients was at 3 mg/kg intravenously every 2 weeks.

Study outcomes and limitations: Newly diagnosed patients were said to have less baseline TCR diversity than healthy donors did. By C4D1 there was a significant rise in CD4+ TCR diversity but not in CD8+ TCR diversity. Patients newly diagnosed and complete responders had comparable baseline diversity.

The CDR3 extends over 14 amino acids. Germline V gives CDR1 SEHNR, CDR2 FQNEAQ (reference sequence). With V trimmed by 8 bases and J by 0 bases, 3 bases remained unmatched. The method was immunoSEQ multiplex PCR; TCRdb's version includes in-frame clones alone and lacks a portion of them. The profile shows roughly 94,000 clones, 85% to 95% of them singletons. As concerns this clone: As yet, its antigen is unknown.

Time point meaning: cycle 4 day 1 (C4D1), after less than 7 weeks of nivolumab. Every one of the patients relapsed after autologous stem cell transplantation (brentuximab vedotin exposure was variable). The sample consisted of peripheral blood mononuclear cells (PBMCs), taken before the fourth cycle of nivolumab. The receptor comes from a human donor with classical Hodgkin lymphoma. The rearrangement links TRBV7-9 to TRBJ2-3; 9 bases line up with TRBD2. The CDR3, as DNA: TGTGCCAGCGGAACTAGCGGGAGCACAGATACGCAGTATTTT. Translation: CASGTSGSTDTQYF.